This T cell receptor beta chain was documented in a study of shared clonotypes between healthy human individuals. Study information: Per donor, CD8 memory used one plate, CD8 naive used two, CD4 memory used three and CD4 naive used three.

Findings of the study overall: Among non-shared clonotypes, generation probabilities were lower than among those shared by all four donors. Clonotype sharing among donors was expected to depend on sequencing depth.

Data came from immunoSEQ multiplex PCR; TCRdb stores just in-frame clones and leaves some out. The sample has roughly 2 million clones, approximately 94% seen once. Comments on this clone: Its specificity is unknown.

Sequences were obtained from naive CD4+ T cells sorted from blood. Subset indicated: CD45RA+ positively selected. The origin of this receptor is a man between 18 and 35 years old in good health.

The CDR3 sequence: CASSHRTGAPPTIAGYTF. The CDR3 coding sequence is TGCGCCAGCAGTCATCGGACAGGGGCCCCACCTACTATTGCTGGCTACACCTTC. The chain combines TRBV23-1 with TRBJ1-2, with 9 bases lining up with TRBD1. TRBV23-1 falls under the ORF class, with uncertain function. This CDR3 has 18 amino acids. Trimming took 3 bases from V and 7 from J; bases not matched to a gene: 18.